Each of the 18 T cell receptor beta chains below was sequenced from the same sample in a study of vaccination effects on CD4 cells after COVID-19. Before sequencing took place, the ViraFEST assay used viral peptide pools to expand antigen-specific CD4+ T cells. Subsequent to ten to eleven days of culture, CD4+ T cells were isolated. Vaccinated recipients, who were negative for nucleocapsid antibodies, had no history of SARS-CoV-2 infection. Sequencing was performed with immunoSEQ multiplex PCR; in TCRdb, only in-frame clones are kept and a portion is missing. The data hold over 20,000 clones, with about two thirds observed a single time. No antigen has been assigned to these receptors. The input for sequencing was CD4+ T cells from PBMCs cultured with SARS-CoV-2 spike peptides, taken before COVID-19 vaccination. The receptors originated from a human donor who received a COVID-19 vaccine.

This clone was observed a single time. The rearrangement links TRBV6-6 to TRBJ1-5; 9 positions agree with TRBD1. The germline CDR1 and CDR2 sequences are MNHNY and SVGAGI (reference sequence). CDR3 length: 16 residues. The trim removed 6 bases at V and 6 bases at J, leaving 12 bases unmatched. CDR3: CASRRTTGQGFQPQHF. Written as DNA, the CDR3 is TGTGCCAGCAGACGGACAACGGGACAGGGTTTTCAGCCCCAGCATTTT.

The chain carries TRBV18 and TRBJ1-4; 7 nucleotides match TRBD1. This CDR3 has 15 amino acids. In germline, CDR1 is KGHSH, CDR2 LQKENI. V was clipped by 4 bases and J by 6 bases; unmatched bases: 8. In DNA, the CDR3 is TGTGCCAGCTCACAAGCCACAGGGGTCGATGAAAAACTGTTTTTT. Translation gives CASSQATGVDEKLFF.

The chain's CDR3 is CASSRTGSYNEQFF. The CDR3 region has the DNA TGTGCCAGCAGCCGGACAGGGTCCTACAATGAGCAGTTCTTC. V gene TRBV6-5 combines with J gene TRBJ2-1; the match to TRBD1 covers 8 bases. The V gene's germline CDR1 is MNHEY and CDR2 SVGAGI. The CDR3 extends over 14 amino acids. V was clipped by 6 bases and J by 1 base; unmatched bases: 2.

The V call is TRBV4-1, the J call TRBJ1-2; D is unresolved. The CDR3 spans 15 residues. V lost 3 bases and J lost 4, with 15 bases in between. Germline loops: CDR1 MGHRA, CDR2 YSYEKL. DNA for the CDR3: TGCGCCAGCAGCCAGGCGCTGGGCTTGGGCTATGGCTACACCTTC. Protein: CASSQALGLGYGYTF.

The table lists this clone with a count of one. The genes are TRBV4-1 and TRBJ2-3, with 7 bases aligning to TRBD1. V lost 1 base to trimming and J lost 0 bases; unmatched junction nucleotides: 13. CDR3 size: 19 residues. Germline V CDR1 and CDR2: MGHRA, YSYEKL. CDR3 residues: CASSQVPFVGTVSTDTQYF. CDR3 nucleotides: TGCGCCAGCAGCCAAGTCCCATTCGTCGGGACAGTTAGCACAGATACGCAGTATTTT.

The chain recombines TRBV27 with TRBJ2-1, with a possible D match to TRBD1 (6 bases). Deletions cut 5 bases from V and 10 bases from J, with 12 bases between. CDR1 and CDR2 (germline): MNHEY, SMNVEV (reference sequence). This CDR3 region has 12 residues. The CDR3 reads CASSRRQAEQFF. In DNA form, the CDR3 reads TGTGCCAGCAGTCGCAGACAGGCAGAGCAGTTCTTC.

The CDR3: CASRVRANTEAFF. DNA of the CDR3: TGCGCCAGCAGGGTCAGGGCGAACACTGAAGCTTTCTTT. The chain couples TRBV10-1 to TRBJ1-1; the D gene is possibly TRBD1 (5 bases). The CDR3 sequence is 13 residues long. CDR1 is WNHNN, CDR2 SYGVQD, per germline (reference sequence). With 6 bases removed from V and 1 base from J, the gap between germline ends came to 9 bases.

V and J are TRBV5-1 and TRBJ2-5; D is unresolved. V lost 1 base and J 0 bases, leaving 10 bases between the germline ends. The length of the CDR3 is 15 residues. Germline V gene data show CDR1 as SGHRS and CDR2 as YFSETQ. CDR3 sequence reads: CASSLWSLNQETQYF. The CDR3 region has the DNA TGCGCCAGCAGCTTGTGGTCACTGAACCAAGAGACCCAGTACTTC.

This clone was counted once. CDR3 nucleotides: TGTGCCAGCAGCCCGACAGGCCAAGAGACCCAGTACTTC. Translated, it gives CASSPTGQETQYF. This chain connects TRBV3-1 (or the pseudogene TRBV3-2) to TRBJ2-5; a weak D match, TRBD1 (6 bases). The CDR3 has 13 amino acids. Trimming left V 4 bases short and J 1 base short, with 7 bases between. Germline CDR1 reads LGHDT; CDR2 reads YNNKEL (reference sequence).

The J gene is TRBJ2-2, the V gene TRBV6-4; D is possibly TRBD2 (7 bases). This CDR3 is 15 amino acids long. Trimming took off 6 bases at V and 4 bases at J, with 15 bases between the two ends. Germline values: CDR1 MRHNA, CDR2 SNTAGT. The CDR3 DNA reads TGTGCCAGCAGCAAACAGGGCGGGGGCACCGGGGAGCTGTTTTTT. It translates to CASSKQGGGTGELFF.

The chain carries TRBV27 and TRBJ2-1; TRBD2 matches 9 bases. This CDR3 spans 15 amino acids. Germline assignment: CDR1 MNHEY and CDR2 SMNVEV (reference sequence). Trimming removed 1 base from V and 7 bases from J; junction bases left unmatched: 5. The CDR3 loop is CASSLYALAGNEQFF. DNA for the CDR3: TGTGCCAGCAGTTTATATGCCCTAGCGGGAAATGAGCAGTTCTTC.

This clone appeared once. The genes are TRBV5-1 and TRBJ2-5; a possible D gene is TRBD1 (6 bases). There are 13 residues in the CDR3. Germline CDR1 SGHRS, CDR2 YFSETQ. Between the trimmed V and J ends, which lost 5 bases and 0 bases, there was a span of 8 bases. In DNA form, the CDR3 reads TGCGCCAGCAGGGACAGCCACCAAGAGACCCAGTACTTC. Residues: CASRDSHQETQYF.

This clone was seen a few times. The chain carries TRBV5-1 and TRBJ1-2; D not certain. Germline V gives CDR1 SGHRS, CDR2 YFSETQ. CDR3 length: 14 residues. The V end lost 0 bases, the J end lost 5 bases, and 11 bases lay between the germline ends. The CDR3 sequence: CASSLDTTGYGYTF. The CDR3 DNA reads TGCGCCAGCAGCTTGGACACCACCGGGTATGGCTACACCTTC.

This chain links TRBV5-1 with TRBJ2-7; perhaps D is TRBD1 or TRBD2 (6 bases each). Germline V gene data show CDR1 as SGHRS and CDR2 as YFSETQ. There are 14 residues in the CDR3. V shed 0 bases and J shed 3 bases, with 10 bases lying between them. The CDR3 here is CASSLEGGLYEQYF. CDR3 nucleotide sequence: TGCGCCAGCAGCTTGGAGGGGGGTCTCTACGAGCAGTACTTC.

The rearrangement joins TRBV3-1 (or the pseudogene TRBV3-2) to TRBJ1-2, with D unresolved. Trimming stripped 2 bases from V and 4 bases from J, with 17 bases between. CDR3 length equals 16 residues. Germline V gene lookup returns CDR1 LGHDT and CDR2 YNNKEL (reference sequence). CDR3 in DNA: TGTGCCAGCAGCCAACCGTCAGGAGTTACGAGCTATGGCTACACCTTC. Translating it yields CASSQPSGVTSYGYTF.

The CDR3 coding sequence is TGTGCCAGCTCACCACCGACTAGCACAGATACGCAGTATTTT. This translates into CASSPPTSTDTQYF. The V and J genes are TRBV18 and TRBJ2-3; D unresolved. The CDR3 sequence is 14 residues long. The V end was cut by 0 bases, the J end by 0 bases, with 4 bases between. The germline V gene encodes CDR1 KGHSH and CDR2 LQKENI. The variable domain in full, with the rest retrieved from reference TRBV18 and TRBJ2-3, is NAGVMQNPRHLVRRRGQEARLRCSPMKGHSHVYWYRQLPEEGLKFMVYLQKENIIDESGMPKERFSAEFPKEGPSILRIQQVVRGDSAAYFCASSPPTSTDTQYFGPGTRLTVL.

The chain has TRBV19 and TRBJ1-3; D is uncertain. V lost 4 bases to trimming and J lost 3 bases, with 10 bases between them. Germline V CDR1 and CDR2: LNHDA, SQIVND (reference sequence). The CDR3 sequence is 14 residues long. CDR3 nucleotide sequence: TGTGCCAGTAGTAGGGGATCTGTTGGAAACACCATATATTTT. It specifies CASSRGSVGNTIYF.

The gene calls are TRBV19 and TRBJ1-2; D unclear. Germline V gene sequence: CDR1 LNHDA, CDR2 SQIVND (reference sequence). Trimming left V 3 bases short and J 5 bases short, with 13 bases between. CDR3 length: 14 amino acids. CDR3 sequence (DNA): TGTGCCAGTAGTATTGTCGGACGGCAATATGGCTACACCTTC. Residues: CASSIVGRQYGYTF.